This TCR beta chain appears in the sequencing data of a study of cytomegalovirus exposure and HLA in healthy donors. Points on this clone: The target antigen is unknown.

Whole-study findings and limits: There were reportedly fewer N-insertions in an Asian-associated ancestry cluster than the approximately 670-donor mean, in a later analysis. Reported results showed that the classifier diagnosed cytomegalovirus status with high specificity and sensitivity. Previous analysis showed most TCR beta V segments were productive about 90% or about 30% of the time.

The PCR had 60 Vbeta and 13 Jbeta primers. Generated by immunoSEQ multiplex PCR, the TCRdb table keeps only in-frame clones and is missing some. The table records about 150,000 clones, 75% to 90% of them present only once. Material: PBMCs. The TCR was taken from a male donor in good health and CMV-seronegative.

The CDR3 sequence is CASSLGLVGEQFF. Here the CDR3 DNA reads TGTGCCAGCAGCCTCGGACTAGTTGGTGAGCAGTTCTTC. J is TRBJ2-1 and V is TRBV6-5; 7 bases line up with TRBD2. Trimming cost V 6 bases and J 9 bases; bases outside gene matches: 8. The CDR3 consists of 13 residues. CDR1 and CDR2 (germline): MNHEY, SVGAGI.